These 17 T cell receptor beta chains were sequenced from one sample in a study of CXCR4 blockade with PD-1 therapy in pancreatic cancer. Sequencing used immunoSEQ multiplex PCR; TCRdb keeps in-frame clones, though not all of them. The sample consists of over 8,000 clones, 50% to 75% of them appearing once. The specimen was tumor tissue. The origin of the receptors is a human donor with pancreatic ductal adenocarcinoma.

The V call is TRBV6-8, the J call TRBJ2-1; 7 nucleotides agree with TRBD1. The length of the CDR3 is 14 residues. Germline V lookup: CDR1 MNHGY, CDR2 SAAAGT. V lost 10 bases, J lost 4 bases, and 10 bases stayed unmatched. The CDR3 nucleotides read TGTGCCACAGGACCGGGACAGAATTACAATGAGCAGTTCTTC. Translating gives CATGPGQNYNEQFF.

V and J are TRBV5-1 and TRBJ2-7; 8 nucleotides agree with TRBD1. The V segment lost 4 bases and the J segment 5 bases; nucleotides outside the gene matches: 8. Germline values: CDR1 SGHRS, CDR2 YFSETQ. This CDR3 is built from 14 residues. The DNA of the CDR3 is TGCGCCAGCAGCGCCGACAGGGGTCGAAACGAGCAGTACTTC. This gives the protein CASSADRGRNEQYF.

This clone was counted a few times. The chain couples TRBV4-1 to TRBJ1-3, with D possibly being TRBD1 (5 bases). Germline V gene lookup returns CDR1 MGHRA and CDR2 YSYEKL. The CDR3 consists of 15 residues. V was clipped by 1 base and J by 8 bases, with 15 bases between them. This CDR3 is CASSQVGAGRDTIYF. The CDR3, as DNA: TGCGCCAGCAGCCAAGTTGGGGCAGGGCGGGACACCATATATTTT.

The chain employs TRBV19 and TRBJ2-5; D gene ambiguous. With 5 bases removed from V and 5 bases from J, the gap between germline ends came to 12 bases. Looked up from germline, CDR1 is LNHDA and CDR2 is SQIVND (reference sequence). The CDR3 consists of 13 residues. CDR3 sequence (DNA): TGTGCCAGTAGTCTCAATAACGGGGAGACCCAGTACTTC. Its protein product is CASSLNNGETQYF.

This clone has only one observation. This rearrangement joins TRBV30 to TRBJ2-2; 7 bases align to TRBD2. V gave up 4 bases and J gave up 6 bases; unmatched junction bases: 8. CDR1 and CDR2 from the germline V gene are GTSNPN and SVGIG (reference sequence). This CDR3 has 14 amino acids. CDR3 residues: CAWKGGALAGELFF. The CDR3 DNA reads as TGTGCCTGGAAGGGAGGGGCTTTGGCCGGGGAGCTGTTTTTT.

The chain recombines TRBV18 with TRBJ2-1, with 15 bases identical to TRBD2. V shed 5 bases, J shed 9 bases, and the junction held 8 bases outside the gene matches. Germline CDR1 KGHSH, CDR2 LQKENI. CDR3 length equals 16 residues. The CDR3 DNA reads as TGTGCCAGCTCATCGCCAGTGGGACTAGCGGGGGGTGAGCAGTTCTTC. This encodes CASSSPVGLAGGEQFF.

This clone was counted once. The chain recombines TRBV5-1 with TRBJ2-3, with D unclear. The CDR3 covers 14 residues. The germline V gene has CDR1 SGHRS and CDR2 YFSETQ. V lost 4 bases and J lost 3, with 12 bases in between. DNA of the CDR3: TGCGCCAGCAGCACTGACGGTGGGACAGATACGCAGTATTTT. As protein: CASSTDGGTDTQYF.

This chain connects TRBV19 to TRBJ2-7, with a weak D call TRBD2 (6 bases). V shed 9 bases and J shed 3 bases, with 12 bases lying between them. The CDR3 is 12 amino acids. Looked up from germline, CDR1 is LNHDA and CDR2 is SQIVND (reference sequence). As DNA, the CDR3 is TGTGCCAGCAGTCGACTAGGCTACGAGCAGTACTTC. Translating it yields CASSRLGYEQYF.

The V and J genes are TRBV7-4 and TRBJ2-1; no firm D call. In germline, CDR1 is SGHVT, CDR2 SQSDAQ. V was trimmed by 5 bases and J by 13 bases, leaving 18 bases between them. The CDR3 runs 13 residues. The CDR3 nucleotides are TGTGCCAGCAGCGCCGCGAATATTCAACCCCAGTTCTTC. Protein: CASSAANIQPQFF.

In its sample, this clone was seen a few times. The V call is TRBV19, the J call TRBJ1-5; D not resolved. This CDR3 contains 12 residues. The ends were cut back, 9 bases at V and 2 bases at J, with 8 bases in the middle. Germline V CDR1 and CDR2: LNHDA, SQIVND (reference sequence). The CDR3 DNA follows: TGTGCCAGCCCCGGGGGCAATCAGCCCCAGCATTTT. Translation gives CASPGGNQPQHF.

As to this clone: Other DNA sequences in this specimen translate into the identical CDR3. The chain couples TRBV15 to TRBJ1-4; D may be TRBD1 (5 bases). CDR1 and CDR2 (germline): LNHNV, YYDKDF (reference sequence). The V gene lost 1 base and the J gene lost 8 bases, with 14 bases spanning the gap. The CDR3 contains 15 residues. DNA for the CDR3: TGTGCCACCAGCAGAGGAGCAGGGAGGGACGAAAAACTGTTTTTT. Residues: CATSRGAGRDEKLFF.

In this sample, this clone is large. V gene TRBV11-3 combines with J gene TRBJ1-1; D gene uncertain. Deletions cut 3 bases from V and 0 bases from J, with 8 bases between. CDR1 is SGHNT, CDR2 YENEEA, per germline. CDR3 length: 14 amino acids. The CDR3 loop reads CASSFVHMNTEAFF. DNA for the CDR3: TGTGCCAGCAGCTTTGTACACATGAACACTGAAGCTTTCTTT.

This clone showed up just a few times. The chain couples TRBV10-3 to TRBJ2-1, with D hard to call. Looked up from germline, CDR1 is ENHRY and CDR2 is SYGVKD. CDR3 length equals 15 residues. V shed 5 bases and J shed 0 bases, with 11 bases lying between them. The CDR3 reads CAISPDIDSYNEQFF. CDR3 nucleotide sequence: TGTGCCATCAGTCCCGACATAGACTCCTACAATGAGCAGTTCTTC.

The CDR3 nucleotides are TGTGCCAGCAGCGTAGACAGTCATGGGGCCAACGTCCTGACTTTC. Translating gives CASSVDSHGANVLTF. This chain uses TRBV9 with TRBJ2-6; D is undetermined. The CDR3 spans 15 residues. Germline CDR1 and CDR2: SGDLS and YYNGEE. The V gene lost 0 bases and the J gene lost 3 bases, with 7 bases spanning the gap.

On this clone: At one boundary the junction diverges from the germline segment, which might be a read error. This rearrangement joins TRBV6-8 to TRBJ2-1, with 12 bases aligning to TRBD2. The CDR3 is made up of 16 amino acids. The germline CDR1 and CDR2 sequences are MNHGY and SAAAGT. CDR3 residues: CAISSPGLAGYNEQFF. DNA of the CDR3: TGTGCCATCAGTTCACCCGGACTAGCGGGATACAATGAGCAGTTCTTC.

This clone is medium-sized in the sample. The rearrangement links TRBV6-1 to TRBJ1-2, with D possibly matching TRBD1 (5 bases). This CDR3 spans 15 amino acids. Germline lookup yields CDR1 MNHNS and CDR2 SASEGT. Trimming cost V 1 base and J 5 bases, with 14 bases left between them. The CDR3 DNA reads as TGTGCCAGCAGTGAAGGTCCAGGGACTTTTTATGGCTACACCTTC. Amino acid sequence: CASSEGPGTFYGYTF.

The chain couples TRBV14 to TRBJ1-2, with 8 bases that match TRBD1. The CDR3 runs to 15 residues. Germline V CDR1 and CDR2: SGHDN, FVKESK. The junction had 8 bases not matched to a gene; V was cut back by 1 base and J by 7 bases. Written as DNA, the CDR3 is TGTGCCAGCAGCCAAGGGACAGGGCGAGGAGGTGGCTACACCTTC. Translating it yields CASSQGTGRGGGYTF.